The TCR beta chain under discussion was sequenced for a study of cytomegalovirus exposure and HLA in healthy donors. The primer mix had 60 Vbeta and 13 Jbeta primers. Generated by immunoSEQ multiplex PCR, the TCRdb table keeps only in-frame clones and is missing some. This table holds about 140,000 clones, over 70% found once. Germline V gene sequence: CDR1 SEHNR, CDR2 FQNEAQ (reference sequence). This CDR3 is 13 amino acids long. After removal of 10 bases from V and 7 bases from J, the junction contained 8 bases not matched to a gene. The TCR comes from a man aged 35 to 55 in good health and CMV-seronegative. The sample comprised PBMCs. V and J are TRBV7-9 and TRBJ2-4; 9 bases align to TRBD1. In DNA, the CDR3 is TGTGCCACACGGGGGGACAGGGATAACATTCAGTACTTC. It encodes CATRGDRDNIQYF.